This T cell receptor (beta chain) is drawn from a study of T cells in Graves' hyperthyroidism and ophthalmopathy. The CDR3 is made up of 14 amino acids. Trimming took 4 bases from V and 2 from J; bases not matched to a gene: 4. The germline gives CDR1 SGHRS, CDR2 YFSETQ. The PBMCs were sourced from fresh peripheral blood (around 10 ml). This clonotype was counted ten times or more. The target antigen is unknown. Broader study findings: Most expanded thyroid clonotypes above 0.001 also appeared in blood.

RNA transcripts gave rise to amplified TCR beta CDR3 regions. Initially, a first-round RT-PCR of the TCR CDR3 employed the HTBI primer set. TCRdb independently ran MiXCR on the multiplex PCR reads; one entry per CDR3 protein. Here the sample spans around 200,000 distinct CDR3 sequences, about a sixth being singletons. The sequencing input was blood. This chain links TRBV5-1 with TRBJ2-3, with TRBD2 matching over 7 bases. The receptor was isolated from a man aged 35 to 55 with Graves' hyperthyroidism. CDR3 protein: CASSVGTTTDTQYF. In nucleotides, the CDR3 is TGCGCCAGCAGCGTAGGGACTACCACAGATACGCAGTATTTT.